The 26 T cell receptor beta chains reported below all come from one sample, sequenced in a study of T cells after yellow fever vaccination. MiXCR was run by TCRdb on the 5' RACE reads, yielding one entry per CDR3 protein. Found here are some 110,000 distinct CDR3 sequences, 8.4% of them singletons; the top ten hold roughly 25%. Sample: CD8+ T cells sorted from PBMCs, taken 45 days after the yellow fever booster vaccination. The receptors come from a man aged 25 to 45 who received the YFV17D yellow fever vaccine.

The table lists this clonotype with many counts. The gene calls are TRBV19 and TRBJ2-7; TRBD1 matches 11 bases. Losses at the gene ends were 5 bases for V and 3 bases for J; bases not matched to a gene: 12. The germline gives CDR1 LNHDA, CDR2 SQIVND (reference sequence). The CDR3 spans 17 residues. CDR3 amino acids: CASSALPPGQGDYEQYF. The CDR3 DNA sequence: TGTGCCAGTAGTGCCCTCCCTCCGGGACAGGGGGACTACGAGCAGTACTTC. The whole variable domain, filled in from reference TRBV19 and TRBJ2-7, reads DGGITQSPKYLFRKEGQNVTLSCEQNLNHDAMYWYRQDPGQGLRLIYYSQIVNDFQKGDIAEGYSVSREKKESFPLTVTSAQKNPTAFYLCASSALPPGQGDYEQYFGPGTRLTVT.

This clonotype has a count of ten or more. The V call is TRBV27, the J call TRBJ2-7, with D perhaps TRBD2 (5 bases). The CDR3 length is 15 residues. CDR1 MNHEY and CDR2 SMNVEV come from the germline V gene (reference sequence). V gave up 5 bases and J gave up 2 bases, with 16 bases separating them. This CDR3 reads CASSPLERSPYEQYF. In DNA, the CDR3 is TGTGCCAGCAGTCCCCTGGAGCGGAGTCCCTACGAGCAGTACTTC.

As for this clonotype: Given the absence of the conserved phenylalanine or tryptophan at the CDR3 end, a read error is likely. The chain links TRBV30 to TRBJ1-1; 9 nucleotides line up with TRBD1. Trimming took 4 bases from V and 5 from J; bases not matched to a gene: 2. This CDR3 contains 12 residues. Germline loops: CDR1 GTSNPN, CDR2 SVGIG (reference sequence). CDR3 bases: TGTGCCTGGAACAGGGGGCAGACTGAAGCTTTCTCT. Its protein is CAWNRGQTEAFS.

This clonotype was seen repeatedly, ten times or more. The V call is TRBV7-8, the J call TRBJ2-1, with D hard to call. V lost 0 bases, J lost 6 bases, and 6 bases lay in between. The CDR3 has 13 amino acids. The germline V gene has CDR1 SGHVS and CDR2 FQNEAQ. CDR3 in DNA: TGTGCCAGCAGCTTAGCCCAAGGCAATGAGCAGTTCTTC. Protein sequence: CASSLAQGNEQFF.

This clonotype was counted many times. This chain uses TRBV5-6 with TRBJ2-1; a possible D gene is TRBD1 (6 bases). CDR3 length: 16 residues. Deletions cut 4 bases from V and 7 bases from J, with 21 bases between. Germline loops: CDR1 SGHDT, CDR2 YYEEEE. CDR3: CASSQGTPEAWNEQFF. CDR3 nucleotide sequence: TGTGCCAGCAGCCAGGGGACGCCAGAAGCGTGGAATGAGCAGTTCTTC.

The chain joins TRBV19 to TRBJ2-2, with D possibly matching TRBD2 (6 bases). CDR3 length equals 14 residues. CDR1 is LNHDA, CDR2 SQIVND, per germline (reference sequence). V was pared by 5 bases and J by 7 bases, with 14 bases between. The CDR3 DNA reads TGTGCCAGTAGTCCTCCAGCGGGTCGCGGGGAGCTGTTTTTT. Translation gives CASSPPAGRGELFF.

This clonotype was observed many times. This CDR3 reads CASSPWDRVGTEAFF. CDR3 nucleotide sequence: TGTGCCAGCAGTCCCTGGGACAGGGTGGGCACTGAAGCTTTCTTT. The rearrangement joins TRBV12-3 or TRBV12-4 to TRBJ1-1, with 9 positions matching TRBD1. There are 15 residues in the CDR3. J gave up 4 bases and V 5 bases, and 8 bases lay outside the gene matches.

Ten or more counts support this clonotype. The genes are TRBV12-3 or TRBV12-4 and TRBJ2-1; D may be TRBD1 (6 bases). The V and J ends lost 0 bases and 8 bases respectively, with 8 bases between them. This CDR3 comprises 13 residues. The DNA of the CDR3 is TGTGCCAGCAGTTTAGCTCCAGGGGATGAGCAGTTCTTC. Translation: CASSLAPGDEQFF.

J is TRBJ1-6 and V is TRBV11-2; D is uncertain. CDR3 length: 16 residues. Germline values: CDR1 SGHAT, CDR2 FQNNGV. V was shortened by 5 bases and J by 7 bases, with 18 bases between the two germline ends. The CDR3 protein is CASSPQRAELNSPLHF. The CDR3 DNA sequence: TGTGCCAGCAGCCCCCAACGGGCAGAGTTGAATTCACCCCTCCACTTT.

This clonotype was seen repeatedly, ten times or more. The rearrangement uses TRBV7-8 and TRBJ2-1; 8 bases agree with TRBD2. V lost 4 bases, J lost 7 bases, and 3 bases stayed unmatched. The CDR3 length is 13 residues. Germline assignment: CDR1 SGHVS and CDR2 FQNEAQ. Here the CDR3 DNA reads TGTGCCAGCAGCTCAGAGCGGGGGAATGAGCAGTTCTTC. It translates to CASSSERGNEQFF.

This clonotype has ten or more counts. The V call is TRBV4-1, the J call TRBJ2-1, with a weak D call TRBD2 (6 bases). Trimming shortened V by 4 bases and J by 6 bases, and 10 bases separated the two germline ends. The CDR3 is 13 amino acids. Per germline, CDR1 MGHRA and CDR2 YSYEKL. The CDR3 DNA sequence: TGCGCCAGCAGCCGCGGGACCACCAATGAGCAGTTCTTC. This sequence encodes CASSRGTTNEQFF.

The chain links TRBV28 to TRBJ1-1, with D hard to call. CDR1 MDHEN and CDR2 SYDVKM come from the germline V gene. The CDR3 is 15 residues long. Trimming left V 4 bases short and J 1 base short, with 13 bases between. This CDR3 reads CASSSTLVGNTEAFF. In DNA, the CDR3 is TGTGCCAGCAGTTCCACGTTGGTGGGGAACACTGAAGCTTTCTTT. Variable domain in full (rest from reference TRBV28 and TRBJ1-1): DVKVTQSSRYLVKRTGEKVFLECVQDMDHENMFWYRQDPGLGLRLIYFSYDVKMKEKGDIPEGYSVSREKKERFSLILESASTNQTSMYLCASSSTLVGNTEAFFGQGTRLTVV.

This clonotype was recorded many times. The V gene is TRBV15, the J gene TRBJ2-7, with TRBD2 as a possible D gene (6 bases). V lost 5 bases, J lost 1 base, and 15 bases lay in between. This CDR3 spans 15 amino acids. Germline lookup yields CDR1 LNHNV and CDR2 YYDKDF (reference sequence). This CDR3 is CATSPSGLASYEQYF. The CDR3, as DNA: TGTGCCACCAGCCCCAGCGGGCTAGCGTCCTACGAGCAGTACTTC.

This clonotype was picked up many times. The rearrangement joins TRBV7-2 to TRBJ2-7; either TRBD1 or TRBD2 may supply D (5 bases each). Germline CDR1 reads SGHTA; CDR2 reads FQGNSA. The CDR3 spans 17 residues. V was pared by 5 bases and J by 4 bases, with 24 bases between. The CDR3 reads CASSPGSDRDRGYEQYF. The CDR3 nucleotides read TGTGCCAGCAGCCCCGGCAGTGACAGAGATCGAGGGTACGAGCAGTACTTC.

This clonotype was detected ten times or more. This chain links TRBV7-7 with TRBJ2-1; TRBD2 matches 11 bases. Germline-derived CDR1 and CDR2 are SSHAT and FNYEAQ (reference sequence). Trimming took 5 bases from V and 6 from J; bases not matched to a gene: 6. The CDR3 runs to 15 residues. CDR3 DNA sequence: TGTGCCAGCAGCCTGGGACTAGCGGCGTTCAATGAGCAGTTCTTC. Translated: CASSLGLAAFNEQFF.

At least ten counts were recorded for this clonotype. CDR3 DNA: TGTGCCAGCAGCTTATACGAGCAGTACTTC. Translation gives CASSLYEQYF. The chain couples TRBV6-6 to TRBJ2-7; no clear D gene. CDR3 length equals 10 residues. The V end lost 6 bases, the J end lost 4 bases, and 4 bases lay between the germline ends. From germline, CDR1 is MNHNY and CDR2 SVGAGI (reference sequence).

This clonotype was detected only a few times. This chain uses TRBV20-1 with TRBJ2-2; 7 bases map to TRBD1. CDR3 length: 14 amino acids. V trimming: 6 bases; J trimming: 3 bases; junction bases outside the gene matches: 7. Germline V gene data show CDR1 as DFQATT and CDR2 as SNEGSKA (reference sequence). Here the CDR3 reads CSARQGLDTGELFF. The CDR3 DNA follows: TGCAGTGCGAGACAGGGCTTGGACACCGGGGAGCTGTTTTTT.

This clonotype was detected many times. The rearrangement links TRBV5-1 to TRBJ1-1, with D unclear. CDR1 and CDR2 from the germline V gene are SGHRS and YFSETQ. CDR3 length: 13 residues. Trimming stripped 0 bases from V and 8 bases from J, with 11 bases between. CDR3 coding DNA: TGCGCCAGCAGCTTGGCCGTCGGGAGGGAAGCTTTCTTT. Residues: CASSLAVGREAFF.

The rearrangement links TRBV11-1 to TRBJ2-7; D gene unclear. Trimming cost V 0 bases and J 0 bases, with 6 bases left between them. Looked up from germline, CDR1 is SGHAT and CDR2 is FQDESV (reference sequence). The CDR3 contains 14 residues. Written as DNA, the CDR3 is TGTGCCAGCAGCTTAGCTGGAATCTCCTACGAGCAGTACTTC. Translating it yields CASSLAGISYEQYF.

V usage is TRBV19 and J usage is TRBJ2-5; perhaps TRBD2 as D (5 bases). The CDR3 is made up of 13 amino acids. Trimming removed 3 bases at V and 4 bases at J, with 9 bases between. The germline CDR1 and CDR2 sequences are LNHDA and SQIVND (reference sequence). The CDR3: CASSIWAGETQYF. The CDR3 DNA sequence: TGTGCCAGTAGTATCTGGGCGGGAGAGACCCAGTACTTC.

This clonotype has ten or more counts. The chain carries TRBV25-1 and TRBJ2-7; possibly TRBD2 for D (6 bases). V was clipped by 4 bases and J by 3 bases, with 13 bases between them. The CDR3 loop spans 14 amino acids. Looked up from germline, CDR1 is MGHDK and CDR2 is SYGVNS. CDR3 loop: CASSGAGRIYEQYF. The CDR3 region has the DNA TGTGCCAGCAGTGGGGCAGGGAGGATCTACGAGCAGTACTTC.

This clonotype was seen ten or more times. J is TRBJ2-1 and V is TRBV6-5, with TRBD2 identical over 11 bases. Per germline, CDR1 MNHEY and CDR2 SVGAGI. This CDR3 comprises 15 residues. V lost 3 bases to trimming and J lost 4 bases; unmatched junction nucleotides: 2. CDR3 residues: CASSYGTSGYNEQFF. CDR3 nucleotides: TGTGCCAGCAGTTATGGGACTAGCGGTTACAATGAGCAGTTCTTC.

Regarding this clonotype: This sequence may be a read error, since a much larger clone differs from it by one base. The gene calls are TRBV10-3 and TRBJ1-1; D ambiguous. Germline assignment: CDR1 ENHRY and CDR2 SYGVKD. The CDR3 is 9 residues long. Here the CDR3 reads CAFSTEAFF. CDR3 coding DNA: TGTGCCTTCAGCACTGAAGCTTTCTTT.

This clonotype was observed a handful of times. V usage is TRBV12-3 or TRBV12-4 and J usage is TRBJ2-1, with D hard to call. The CDR3 sequence is 18 residues long. Deletions cut 4 bases from V and 5 bases from J, with 24 bases between. As DNA, the CDR3 is TGTGCCAGCAGTTCACCTCCCGACTGGGTTAGTGTGAACAATGAGCAGTTCTTC. This translates into CASSSPPDWVSVNNEQFF.

This clonotype was counted many times. The V gene is TRBV6-4, the J gene TRBJ1-1; D gene ambiguous. CDR1 MRHNA and CDR2 SNTAGT come from the germline V gene. The ends were cut back, 5 bases at V and 6 bases at J, with 19 bases in the middle. The CDR3 runs 15 residues. CDR3 loop: CASSPTLGLAAEAFF. The CDR3, as DNA: TGTGCCAGCAGTCCTACGCTAGGGCTGGCTGCTGAAGCTTTCTTT.

This clonotype has ten or more counts. V is TRBV6-5 and J is TRBJ1-2; D gene uncertain. CDR1 MNHEY and CDR2 SVGAGI come from the germline V gene. The V end lost 4 bases, the J end lost 7 bases, and 13 bases lay between the germline ends. The CDR3 covers 13 residues. The CDR3 region is CASSWGDGSGYTF. For the CDR3, the DNA is TGTGCCAGCAGTTGGGGTGACGGGAGTGGCTACACCTTC.